These 6 T cell receptor beta chains share one sample of origin, sequenced in a study of shared clonotypes between healthy human individuals. Sequencing used immunoSEQ multiplex PCR; TCRdb keeps in-frame clones, though not all of them. The data contain millions of clones, approximately 94% of them singletons. The sequenced sample consisted of naive CD4+ T cells sorted from blood. The subset denotes: CD45RA+ positively selected. These TCRs come from a man younger than 35 in good health.

This chain links TRBV11-2 with TRBJ2-5; TRBD1 agrees at 8 bases. Germline V gene data show CDR1 as SGHAT and CDR2 as FQNNGV. This CDR3 is 15 amino acids long. The ends lost 3 bases at V and 5 bases at J; junction bases unmatched: 8. The CDR3 loop is CASSLGADRGETQYF. The CDR3 coding sequence is TGTGCCAGCAGCTTGGGGGCAGACAGGGGTGAGACCCAGTACTTC.

Concerning this clone itself: Other nucleotide sequences from this sample produce the same CDR3. This sequence joins TRBV6-1 and TRBJ1-1; D possibly corresponds to TRBD1 (6 bases). The CDR3 has 15 residues. The V gene lost 4 bases and the J gene lost 1 base, with 13 bases spanning the gap. CDR1 and CDR2 from the germline V gene are MNHNS and SASEGT. The CDR3 DNA reads as TGTGCCAGCAGTGGAGGGGGGCTGGGGAACACTGAAGCTTTCTTT. The encoded protein is CASSGGGLGNTEAFF.

The chain combines TRBV7-9 with TRBJ2-7; maybe TRBD2 (5 bases). Trimming removed 3 bases at V and 5 bases at J, with 14 bases between. Germline CDR1 SEHNR, CDR2 FQNEAQ (reference sequence). This CDR3 has 14 residues. CDR3 loop: CASSFSAGLHEQYF. In DNA, the CDR3 is TGTGCCAGCAGCTTCTCGGCGGGCTTGCACGAGCAGTACTTC.

V is TRBV2 and J is TRBJ1-5, with no clear D. This CDR3 region has 15 residues. Germline V gene data show CDR1 as SNHLY and CDR2 as FYNNEI. Trimming pared 1 base from V and 4 bases from J, leaving 11 bases between. This CDR3 is CASSEGHSNNQPQHF. The CDR3 DNA reads as TGTGCCAGCAGTGAAGGACACTCAAATAATCAGCCCCAGCATTTT.

This sequence joins TRBV11-3 and TRBJ2-1; a weak D match, TRBD2 (6 bases). CDR3 length: 16 amino acids. Germline V gene data show CDR1 as SGHNT and CDR2 as YENEEA. The V and J ends lost 5 bases and 2 bases respectively, with 16 bases between them. The CDR3 sequence is CASSPEGGKAYNEQFF. The CDR3, as DNA: TGTGCCAGCAGCCCAGAAGGCGGGAAGGCCTACAATGAGCAGTTCTTC. The variable domain in full, completed from reference TRBV11-3 and TRBJ2-1, reads EAGVVQSPRYKIIEKKQPVAFWCNPISGHNTLYWYLQNLGQGPELLIRYENEEAVDDSQLPKDRFSAERLKGVDSTLKIQPAELGDSAVYLCASSPEGGKAYNEQFFGPGTRLTVL.

For this clone: This specimen includes other DNA sequences encoding the same CDR3. The chain uses TRBV6-5 and TRBJ1-2; 8 positions agree with TRBD1. The V segment lost 5 bases and the J segment 8 bases; nucleotides outside the gene matches: 7. Germline lookup yields CDR1 MNHEY and CDR2 SVGAGI. The CDR3 covers 13 residues. This CDR3 reads CASSRGQGGGYTF. Written as DNA, the CDR3 is TGTGCCAGCAGTCGAGGACAGGGAGGCGGCTACACCTTC.